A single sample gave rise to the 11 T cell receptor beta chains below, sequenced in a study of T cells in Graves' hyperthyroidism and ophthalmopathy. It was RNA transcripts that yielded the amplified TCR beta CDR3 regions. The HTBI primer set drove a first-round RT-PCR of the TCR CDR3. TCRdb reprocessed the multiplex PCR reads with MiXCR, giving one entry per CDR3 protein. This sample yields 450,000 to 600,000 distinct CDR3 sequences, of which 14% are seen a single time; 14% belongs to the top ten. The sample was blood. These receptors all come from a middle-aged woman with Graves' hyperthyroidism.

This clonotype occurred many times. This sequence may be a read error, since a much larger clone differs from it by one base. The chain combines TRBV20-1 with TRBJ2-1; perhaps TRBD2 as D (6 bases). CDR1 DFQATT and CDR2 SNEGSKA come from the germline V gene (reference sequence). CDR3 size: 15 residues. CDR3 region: CSARDGGMGNNEQLF. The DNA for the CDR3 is TGCAGTGCTAGAGACGGCGGGATGGGCAACAATGAGCAGCTCTTC.

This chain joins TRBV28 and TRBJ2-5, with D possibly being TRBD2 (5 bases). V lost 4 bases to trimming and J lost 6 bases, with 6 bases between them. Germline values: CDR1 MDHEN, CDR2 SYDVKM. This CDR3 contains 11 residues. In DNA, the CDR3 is TGTGCCAGCAGTTCCGGGAAGACCCAGTACTTC. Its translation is CASSSGKTQYF. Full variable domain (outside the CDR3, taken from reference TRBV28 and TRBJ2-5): DVKVTQSSRYLVKRTGEKVFLECVQDMDHENMFWYRQDPGLGLRLIYFSYDVKMKEKGDIPEGYSVSREKKERFSLILESASTNQTSMYLCASSSGKTQYFGPGTRLLVL.

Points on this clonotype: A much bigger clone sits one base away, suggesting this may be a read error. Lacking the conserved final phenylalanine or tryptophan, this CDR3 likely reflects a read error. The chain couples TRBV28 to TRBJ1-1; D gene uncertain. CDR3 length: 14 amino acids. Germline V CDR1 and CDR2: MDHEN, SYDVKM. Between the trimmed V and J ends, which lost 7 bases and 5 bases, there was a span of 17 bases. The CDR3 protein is CASTQGPFRTEAFL. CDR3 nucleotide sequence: TGTGCCAGCACCCAAGGTCCGTTTAGGACTGAAGCTTTCCTT.

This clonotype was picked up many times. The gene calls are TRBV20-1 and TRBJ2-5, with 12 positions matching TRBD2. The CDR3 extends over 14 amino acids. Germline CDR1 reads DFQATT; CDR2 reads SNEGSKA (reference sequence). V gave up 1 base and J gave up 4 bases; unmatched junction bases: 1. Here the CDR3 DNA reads TGCAGTGCTAGAGGACTAGCGGGAGTAGAGACCCAGTACTTC. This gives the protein CSARGLAGVETQYF.

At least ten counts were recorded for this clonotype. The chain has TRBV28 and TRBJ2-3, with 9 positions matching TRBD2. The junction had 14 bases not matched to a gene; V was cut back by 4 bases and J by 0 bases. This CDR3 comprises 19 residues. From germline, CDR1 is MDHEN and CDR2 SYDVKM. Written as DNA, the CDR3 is TGTGCCAGCAGTTCGACTTTTAGCGGGAGCGGATGGAGCACAGATACGCAGTATTTT. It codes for CASSSTFSGSGWSTDTQYF.

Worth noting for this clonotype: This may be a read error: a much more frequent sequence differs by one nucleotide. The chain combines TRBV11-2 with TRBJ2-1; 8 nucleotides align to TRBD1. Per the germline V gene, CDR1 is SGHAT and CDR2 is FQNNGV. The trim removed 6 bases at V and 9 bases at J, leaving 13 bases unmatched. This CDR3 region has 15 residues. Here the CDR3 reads CASRRPGQVIFEQFF. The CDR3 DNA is TGTGCCAGCAGACGACCGGGACAGGTAATTTTTGAGCAGTTCTTC.

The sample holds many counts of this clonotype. CDR3 bases: TGTGCCAGCAGCTTATCTGCGGCTAGATATGGCTACACCTTC. This gives the protein CASSLSAARYGYTF. This chain joins TRBV7-2 and TRBJ1-2; D remains unclear. Germline V CDR1 and CDR2: SGHTA, FQGNSA. This CDR3 is built from 14 residues. V lost 2 bases and J 5 bases, leaving 12 bases between the germline ends. The full variable domain, completed using reference TRBV7-2 and TRBJ1-2, is GAGVSQSPSNKVTEKGKDVELRCDPISGHTALYWYRQSLGQGLEFLIYFQGNSAPDKSGLPSDRFSAERTGGSVSTLTIQRTQQEDSAVYLCASSLSAARYGYTFGSGTRLTVV.

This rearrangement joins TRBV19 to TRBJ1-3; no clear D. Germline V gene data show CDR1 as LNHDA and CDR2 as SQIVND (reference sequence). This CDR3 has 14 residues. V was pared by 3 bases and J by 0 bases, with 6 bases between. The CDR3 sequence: CASSIKDSGNTIYF. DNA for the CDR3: TGTGCCAGTAGTATTAAGGACTCTGGAAACACCATATATTTT.

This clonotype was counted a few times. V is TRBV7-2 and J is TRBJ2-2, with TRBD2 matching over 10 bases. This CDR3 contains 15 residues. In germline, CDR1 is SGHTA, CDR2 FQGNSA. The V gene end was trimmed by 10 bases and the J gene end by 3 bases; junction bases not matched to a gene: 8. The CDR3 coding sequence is TGTGCCAACGGGGGGCTAGCGGGAGACACCGGGGAGCTGTTTTTT. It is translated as CANGGLAGDTGELFF.

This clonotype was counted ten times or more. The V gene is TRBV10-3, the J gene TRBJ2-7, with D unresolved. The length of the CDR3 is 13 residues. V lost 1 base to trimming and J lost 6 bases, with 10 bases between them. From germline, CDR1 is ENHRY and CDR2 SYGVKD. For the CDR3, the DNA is TGTGCCATCAGTGAGTACCAAACCTCCGAGCAGTACTTC. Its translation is CAISEYQTSEQYF.

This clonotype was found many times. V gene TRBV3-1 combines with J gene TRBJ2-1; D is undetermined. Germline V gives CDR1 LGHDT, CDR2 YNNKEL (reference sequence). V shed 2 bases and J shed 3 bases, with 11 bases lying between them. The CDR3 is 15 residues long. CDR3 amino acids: CASSQTRSGYNEQFF. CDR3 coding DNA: TGTGCCAGCAGCCAAACGCGGTCGGGCTACAATGAGCAGTTCTTC.